The TCR beta chain described here comes from a study of identical twins. Study conclusions and caveats: Cord blood beta clonotypes present at high abundance carried fewer insertions; no such pattern appeared in memory repertoires. The analysis was cross-sectional rather than longitudinal within donors.

Only a few counts were recorded for this clonotype. The antigen remains undetermined. Unique molecular identifiers were present on the cDNA, and a universal primer site came from template switching. TCRdb processed the 5' RACE reads anew with MiXCR; each CDR3 protein has one entry. This table holds approximately 670,000 distinct CDR3 sequences, 5.5% to 6.5% found once. Healthy Caucasians supplied all donations. This clonotype originated in a man aged 18 to 30 in good health. The sample comprised naive T cells sorted from blood.

The CDR3 coding sequence is TGTGCCAGCAGCACCAGCTGGGGGGAGCAGTACTTC. It yields the protein CASSTSWGEQYF. The rearrangement joins TRBV7-2 to TRBJ2-7; D may match TRBD1 or TRBD2 (5 bases each). The germline gives CDR1 SGHTA, CDR2 FQGNSA. V dropped 5 bases and J dropped 7 bases, with 12 bases sitting between them. The CDR3 extends over 12 amino acids.